A single sample gave rise to the 14 T cell receptor beta chains below, sequenced in a study of low-dose radiotherapy and immunotherapy resistance in tumors. As to time point: after trial treatment. Treatment here: LDRT plus nivolumab, ipilimumab, low-dose cyclophosphamide and aspirin (RACIN trial). cDNA synthesis used a TRAV/TRBV-specific primer set for both chains. TCR amplification used roughly 20 PCR cycles, a constant-region primer and a V-primer adapter. A single record per CDR3 protein comes from TCRdb applying MiXCR to the reads. The data hold about 84,000 distinct CDR3 sequences, with 15% to 20% observed a single time. Sequenced here: PBMCs, sampled after low-dose radiotherapy plus immunotherapy. The origin of the receptors is a male donor with prostate cancer.

This clonotype came up many times. The chain combines TRBV28 with TRBJ2-3; 12 nucleotides match TRBD2. V lost 5 bases and J lost 5; bases outside the gene matches: 5. Germline CDR1 reads MDHEN; CDR2 reads SYDVKM. There are 15 residues in the CDR3. The CDR3 sequence: CASSELAGGIDTQYF. The CDR3 DNA sequence: TGTGCCAGCAGTGAACTAGCGGGAGGTATAGATACGCAGTATTTT.

This clonotype has a count of ten or more. The chain is built from TRBV6-6 and TRBJ1-2; weak D call: TRBD1 (6 bases). Germline V lookup: CDR1 MNHNY, CDR2 SVGAGI (reference sequence). Trimming stripped 6 bases from V and 2 bases from J, with 13 bases between. The CDR3 runs to 14 residues. For the CDR3, the DNA is TGTGCCAGCAGGCCTGAAACAGGGAACTATGGCTACACCTTC. Amino acid sequence: CASRPETGNYGYTF.

The chain recombines TRBV28 with TRBJ2-1; D might be TRBD1 (5 bases). CDR3 length equals 14 residues. V was clipped by 7 bases and J by 5 bases, with 15 bases between them. Germline CDR1 is MDHEN and CDR2 is SYDVKM. CDR3: CASTVPTDNNEQFF. The CDR3 region has the DNA TGTGCCAGCACTGTGCCGACAGATAACAATGAGCAGTTCTTC.

This clonotype was counted many times. The chain joins TRBV7-2 to TRBJ2-1, with D possibly called TRBD1 or TRBD2 (6 bases each). CDR3 size: 18 residues. In germline, CDR1 is SGHTA, CDR2 FQGNSA. Trimming took off 5 bases at V and 15 bases at J, with 35 bases between the two ends. Written as DNA, the CDR3 is TGTGCCAGCAGCCCATTTTTCGGGGGCGGGGTTGGCGGGAAAGATTTGTTCTTC. It yields the protein CASSPFFGGGVGGKDLFF.

Many counts were recorded for this clonotype. The rearrangement uses TRBV5-1 and TRBJ2-1, with 15 positions matching TRBD2. CDR3 length: 16 amino acids. From germline, CDR1 is SGHRS and CDR2 YFSETQ. V gave up 4 bases and J gave up 5 bases; unmatched junction bases: 4. The DNA for the CDR3 is TGCGCCAGCAGCATGAGGACTAGCGGGGGGGACAATGAGCAGTTCTTC. Its protein is CASSMRTSGGDNEQFF.

This clonotype was recorded many times. The rearrangement uses TRBV4-1 and TRBJ2-5, with D perhaps assigned TRBD1 or TRBD2 (6 bases each). Germline loops: CDR1 MGHRA, CDR2 YSYEKL. The CDR3 is 15 residues long. The V end lost 1 base, the J end lost 4 bases, and 13 bases lay between the germline ends. The CDR3 loop reads CASSQGRGVGETQYF. The CDR3 DNA is TGCGCCAGCAGCCAAGGGAGGGGGGTTGGAGAGACCCAGTACTTC.

This clonotype was recorded at least ten times. The chain recombines TRBV28 with TRBJ1-2, with 7 bases matching TRBD1. V lost 6 bases and J lost 4; bases outside the gene matches: 11. Per the germline V gene, CDR1 is MDHEN and CDR2 is SYDVKM. The CDR3 sequence is 15 residues long. CDR3 sequence: CASRGGGGGGYGYTF. CDR3 nucleotide sequence: TGTGCCAGCAGAGGTGGGGGAGGGGGCGGCTATGGCTACACCTTC.

The sample holds many counts of this clonotype. The chain has TRBV6-9 and TRBJ2-3; 14 nucleotides line up with TRBD2. Losses at the gene ends were 3 bases for V and 2 bases for J; bases not matched to a gene: 7. The CDR3 loop spans 18 amino acids. Germline CDR1 MNHGY, CDR2 SVAAGI. The CDR3: CASSYRRTSGRFTDTQYF. The CDR3 region has the DNA TGTGCCAGCAGTTACAGACGGACTAGCGGGAGGTTCACAGATACGCAGTATTTT.

This clonotype was detected ten times or more. The V gene is TRBV20-1, the J gene TRBJ2-6; D gene ambiguous. Trimming left V 0 bases short and J 4 bases short, with 10 bases between. Germline V gene lookup returns CDR1 DFQATT and CDR2 SNEGSKA (reference sequence). This CDR3 is 15 amino acids long. CDR3 bases: TGCAGTGCTAGAGATGGAGCGACCGGGGCCAACGTCCTGACTTTC. Residues: CSARDGATGANVLTF.

As concerns this clonotype: Since a much larger clone is just one base distant, this may be a read error. The chain recombines TRBV28 with TRBJ2-3; a weak D match, TRBD2 (6 bases). CDR3 length equals 16 residues. V lost 2 bases to trimming and J lost 15 bases, with 27 bases between them. Germline CDR1 MDHEN, CDR2 SYDVKM. CDR3 nucleotide sequence: TGTGCCAGCAGTTTAAACGGGGTCTTCGGGAGATACGCAGAATATTTT. Translating gives CASSLNGVFGRYAEYF.

This clonotype was seen at least ten times. The CDR3 loop is CASSPLSGANVLTF. The DNA of the CDR3 is TGTGCCAGCAGTCCTCTCTCTGGGGCCAACGTCCTGACTTTC. The chain links TRBV27 to TRBJ2-6; D is undetermined. The V end was cut by 5 bases, the J end by 0 bases, with 5 bases between. Germline CDR1 MNHEY, CDR2 SMNVEV (reference sequence). The CDR3 totals 14 residues. The full variable domain, completed using reference TRBV27 and TRBJ2-6, is EAQVTQNPRYLITVTGKKLTVTCSQNMNHEYMSWYRQDPGLGLRQIYYSMNVEVTDKGDVPEGYKVSRKEKRNFPLILESPSPNQTSLYFCASSPLSGANVLTFGAGSRLTVL.

The chain couples TRBV29-1 to TRBJ1-3; D is undetermined. Deletions cut 4 bases from V and 1 base from J, with 8 bases between. The germline V gene encodes CDR1 SQVTM and CDR2 ANQGSEA. The CDR3 consists of 13 residues. The DNA for the CDR3 is TGCAGCGTTGCTGCAGGATCTGGAAACACCATATATTTT. It specifies CSVAAGSGNTIYF.

This clonotype was seen repeatedly, ten times or more. The rearrangement links TRBV18 to TRBJ1-2; no clear D gene. Germline V gene sequence: CDR1 KGHSH, CDR2 LQKENI. CDR3 length equals 13 residues. Trimming took 5 bases from V and 2 from J, leaving 9 bases between them. CDR3 loop: CASSNSRNYGYTF. The CDR3 DNA reads as TGTGCCAGCTCAAACAGCAGGAACTATGGCTACACCTTC.

The genes are TRBV4-2 and TRBJ1-2; TRBD1 matches at 7 bases. V shed 0 bases, J shed 0 bases, and the junction held 7 bases outside the gene matches. Germline V gene lookup returns CDR1 LGHNA and CDR2 YNFKEQ. This CDR3 has 17 residues. DNA of the CDR3: TGTGCCAGCAGCCAAGACACAGGGGTTTTAGCTAACTATGGCTACACCTTC. Its translation: CASSQDTGVLANYGYTF.